One and the same sample provided the 8 T cell receptor beta chains below, sequenced in a study of blood T cell repertoires in COVID-19. Sequencing used immunoSEQ multiplex PCR; TCRdb keeps in-frame clones, though not all of them. This sample has 200,000 or so clones; more than 85% occur once, and the top ten carry roughly 2.2%. Sequenced material: peripheral blood. Every receptor here comes from a man in his sixties or seventies with active or convalescent COVID-19.

The chain carries TRBV3-1 (or the pseudogene TRBV3-2) and TRBJ2-1; D possibly corresponds to TRBD1 (6 bases). Trimming took off 4 bases at V and 1 base at J, with 14 bases between the two ends. The CDR3 spans 16 residues. Germline loops: CDR1 LGHDT, CDR2 YNNKEL (reference sequence). The CDR3 spells CASSPRGHLSYNEQFF. DNA for the CDR3: TGTGCCAGCAGCCCCAGGGGCCATTTATCCTACAATGAGCAGTTCTTC.

The genes are TRBV3-1 (or the pseudogene TRBV3-2) and TRBJ1-5; no definite D call. This CDR3 has 16 amino acids. Germline assignment: CDR1 LGHDT and CDR2 YNNKEL (reference sequence). Trimming left V 0 bases short and J 1 base short, with 10 bases between. CDR3 in amino acids: CASSQDFGGSNQPQHF. The CDR3 DNA follows: TGTGCCAGCAGCCAAGATTTCGGAGGAAGCAATCAGCCCCAGCATTTT.

The chain links TRBV18 to TRBJ1-5; no clear D. The V end lost 3 bases, the J end lost 5 bases, and 14 bases lay between the germline ends. Germline values: CDR1 KGHSH, CDR2 LQKENI. This CDR3 region has 15 residues. The CDR3 protein is CASSPQVLTDQPQHF. The CDR3 DNA sequence: TGTGCCAGCTCACCCCAAGTCCTAACTGATCAGCCCCAGCATTTT.

J is TRBJ2-1 and V is TRBV19, with 9 bases that match TRBD1. The CDR3 runs 14 residues. The junction had 7 bases not matched to a gene; V was cut back by 5 bases and J by 8 bases. Germline CDR1 LNHDA, CDR2 SQIVND (reference sequence). The CDR3 sequence: CASSPRDRVYEQFF. The CDR3 region has the DNA TGTGCCAGTAGTCCCCGGGACAGGGTCTATGAGCAGTTCTTC. Complete variable domain (other parts from reference TRBV19 and TRBJ2-1): DGGITQSPKYLFRKEGQNVTLSCEQNLNHDAMYWYRQDPGQGLRLIYYSQIVNDFQKGDIAEGYSVSREKKESFPLTVTSAQKNPTAFYLCASSPRDRVYEQFFGPGTRLTVL.

This clone occurred a few times. This chain connects TRBV29-1 to TRBJ1-2; perhaps TRBD1 as D (6 bases). The V and J ends lost 7 bases and 2 bases respectively, with 8 bases between them. The CDR3 has 11 amino acids. Germline loops: CDR1 SQVTM, CDR2 ANQGSEA. CDR3 sequence: CSGTENYGYTF. CDR3 DNA: TGCAGCGGGACAGAGAACTATGGCTACACCTTC.

The chain combines TRBV7-2 with TRBJ1-4, with TRBD1 identical over 9 bases. Per the germline V gene, CDR1 is SGHTA and CDR2 is FQGNSA. With V trimmed by 6 bases and J by 6 bases, 8 bases remained unmatched. The CDR3 spans 15 residues. The chain's CDR3 is CASRLTGTGYEKLFF. The CDR3 nucleotides are TGTGCCAGCAGGCTGACCGGGACAGGGTATGAAAAACTGTTTTTT.

This sequence joins TRBV7-8 and TRBJ1-6; TRBD1 is a possible D gene (6 bases). This CDR3 has 15 amino acids. The V end was cut by 5 bases, the J end by 7 bases, with 15 bases between. Germline values: CDR1 SGHVS, CDR2 FQNEAQ. The CDR3 coding sequence is TGTGCCAGCAGCCCAGGGGTTCTCACCAATTCACCCCTCCACTTT. This encodes CASSPGVLTNSPLHF.

The V call is TRBV29-1, the J call TRBJ2-1, with 8 bases aligning to TRBD2. V shed 4 bases, J shed 10 bases, and the junction held 15 bases outside the gene matches. Germline-derived CDR1 and CDR2 are SQVTM and ANQGSEA. The CDR3 has 15 residues. CDR3 sequence reads: CSVGFTGRVGGEQFF. Written as DNA, the CDR3 is TGCAGCGTTGGTTTTACCGGGAGGGTCGGGGGCGAGCAGTTCTTC.